The entry that follows covers one TCR beta chain sequence. What it binds is unknown. The data are from a study of vaccination effects on CD4 cells after COVID-19. About the study: Participants received two doses of either the BNT162b2 or mRNA-1273 vaccine. Regarding the study as a whole: Clones from infection and from vaccination both contracted markedly late after vaccination.

Before sequencing, viral peptide pools were used by the ViraFEST assay to expand antigen-specific CD4+ T cells. A roughly ten-day culture period preceded the isolation of CD4+ T cells. The person was diagnosed with PCR-confirmed SARS-CoV-2 infection between March and December 2020. The negative control culture used an HIV-1 Nef peptide pool. The method was immunoSEQ multiplex PCR; TCRdb's version includes in-frame clones alone and lacks a portion of them. This sample has roughly 54,000 clones; roughly three quarters occur once, and the top ten carry 5.5%. The sequences come from CD4+ T cells from PBMCs cultured with HIV peptides, collected before COVID-19 vaccination. The subset: HIV-1 Nef peptide pool negative control/reference culture. This TCR came from a human donor who had a prior SARS-CoV-2 infection.

For the CDR3, the DNA is TGTGCCAGCTCACCAATGAGGGCTCCGTCTAACTATGGCTACACCTTC. Translating gives CASSPMRAPSNYGYTF. The chain recombines TRBV18 with TRBJ1-2, with D uncertain. Per germline, CDR1 KGHSH and CDR2 LQKENI. The V and J ends lost 2 bases and 0 bases respectively, with 13 bases between them. The CDR3 contains 16 residues.